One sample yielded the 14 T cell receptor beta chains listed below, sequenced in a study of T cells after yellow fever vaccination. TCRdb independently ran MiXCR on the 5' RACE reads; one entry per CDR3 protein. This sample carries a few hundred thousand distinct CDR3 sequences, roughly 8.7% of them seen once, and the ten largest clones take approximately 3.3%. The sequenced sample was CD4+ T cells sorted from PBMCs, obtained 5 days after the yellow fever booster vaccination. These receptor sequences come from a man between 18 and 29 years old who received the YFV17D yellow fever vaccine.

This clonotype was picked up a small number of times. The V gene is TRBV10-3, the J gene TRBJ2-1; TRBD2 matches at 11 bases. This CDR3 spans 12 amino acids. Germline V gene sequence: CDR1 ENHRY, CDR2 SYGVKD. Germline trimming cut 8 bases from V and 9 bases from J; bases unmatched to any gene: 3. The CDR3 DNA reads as TGTGCCATCGGTCTAGCGGGGGGTGAGCAGTTCTTC. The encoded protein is CAIGLAGGEQFF.

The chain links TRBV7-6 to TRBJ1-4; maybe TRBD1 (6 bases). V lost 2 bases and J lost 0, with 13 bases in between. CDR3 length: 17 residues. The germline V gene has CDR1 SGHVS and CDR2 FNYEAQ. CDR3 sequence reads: CASSLLQGAATNEKLFF. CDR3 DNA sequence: TGTGCCAGCAGCTTACTACAGGGAGCCGCAACTAATGAAAAACTGTTTTTT.

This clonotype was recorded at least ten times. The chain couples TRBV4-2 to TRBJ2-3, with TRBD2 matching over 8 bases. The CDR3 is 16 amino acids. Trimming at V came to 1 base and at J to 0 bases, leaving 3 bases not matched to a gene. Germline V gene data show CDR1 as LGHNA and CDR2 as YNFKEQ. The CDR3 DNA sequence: TGTGCCAGCAGCCAAGTCCCGGGGGGGAGCACAGATACGCAGTATTTT. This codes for CASSQVPGGSTDTQYF.

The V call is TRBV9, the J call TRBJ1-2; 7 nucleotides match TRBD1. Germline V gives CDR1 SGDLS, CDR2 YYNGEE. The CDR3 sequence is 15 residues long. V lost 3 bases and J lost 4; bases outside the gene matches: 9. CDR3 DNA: TGTGCCAGCAGCGCGGGCCTTACAGGGGCCTATGGCTACACCTTC. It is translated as CASSAGLTGAYGYTF.

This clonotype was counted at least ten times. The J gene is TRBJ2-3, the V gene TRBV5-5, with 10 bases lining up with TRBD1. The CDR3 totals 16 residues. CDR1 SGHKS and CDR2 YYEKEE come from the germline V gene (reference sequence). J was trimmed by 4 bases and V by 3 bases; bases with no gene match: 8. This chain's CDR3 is CASSWGTGVFADTQYF. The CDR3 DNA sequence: TGTGCCAGCAGCTGGGGGACAGGGGTTTTCGCAGATACGCAGTATTTT. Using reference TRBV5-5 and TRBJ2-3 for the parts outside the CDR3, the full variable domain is DAGVTQSPTHLIKTRGQQVTLRCSPISGHKSVSWYQQVLGQGPQFIFQYYEKEERGRGNFPDRFSARQFPNYSSELNVNALLLGDSALYLCASSWGTGVFADTQYFGPGTRLTVL.

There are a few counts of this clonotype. The CDR3 bases are TGTGCCAGCAGCCTTTTTCGGCGAACCTACGAGCAGTACTTC. This gives the protein CASSLFRRTYEQYF. The rearrangement uses TRBV12-3 or TRBV12-4 and TRBJ2-7, with unresolved D. V was pared by 6 bases and J by 2 bases, with 14 bases between. This CDR3 region has 14 residues.

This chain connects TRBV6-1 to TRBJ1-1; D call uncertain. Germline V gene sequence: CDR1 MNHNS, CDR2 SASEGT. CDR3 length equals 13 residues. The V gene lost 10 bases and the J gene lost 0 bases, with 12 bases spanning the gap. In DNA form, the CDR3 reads TGTGCCAACGAACAGAGCCTGAACACTGAAGCTTTCTTT. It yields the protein CANEQSLNTEAFF.

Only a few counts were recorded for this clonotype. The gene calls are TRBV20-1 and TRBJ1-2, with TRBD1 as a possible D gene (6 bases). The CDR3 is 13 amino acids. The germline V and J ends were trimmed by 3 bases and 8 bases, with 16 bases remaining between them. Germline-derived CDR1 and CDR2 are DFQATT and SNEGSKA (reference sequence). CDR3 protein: CSASTTYRDGYTF. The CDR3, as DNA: TGCAGTGCTAGTACGACCTACAGGGACGGCTACACCTTC.

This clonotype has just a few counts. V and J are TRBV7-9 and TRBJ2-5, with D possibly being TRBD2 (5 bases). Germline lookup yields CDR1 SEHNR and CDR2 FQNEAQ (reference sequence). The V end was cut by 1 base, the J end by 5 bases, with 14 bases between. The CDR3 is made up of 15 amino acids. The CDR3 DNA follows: TGTGCCAGCAGCTTAGATCGCCAGCGGACGGAGACCCAGTACTTC. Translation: CASSLDRQRTETQYF.

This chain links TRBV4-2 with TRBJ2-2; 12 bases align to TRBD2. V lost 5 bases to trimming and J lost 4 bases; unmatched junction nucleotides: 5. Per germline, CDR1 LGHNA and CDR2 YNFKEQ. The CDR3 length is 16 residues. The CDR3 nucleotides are TGTGCCAGCAGCTCCGAGACTAGCGGGGGCACCGGGGAGCTGTTTTTT. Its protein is CASSSETSGGTGELFF.

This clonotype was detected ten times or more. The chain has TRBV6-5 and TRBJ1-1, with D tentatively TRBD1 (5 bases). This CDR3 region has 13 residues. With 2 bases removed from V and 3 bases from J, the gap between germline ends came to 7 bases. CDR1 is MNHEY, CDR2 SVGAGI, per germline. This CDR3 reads CASSYRGDTEAFF. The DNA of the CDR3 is TGTGCCAGCAGTTACCGGGGGGACACTGAAGCTTTCTTT.

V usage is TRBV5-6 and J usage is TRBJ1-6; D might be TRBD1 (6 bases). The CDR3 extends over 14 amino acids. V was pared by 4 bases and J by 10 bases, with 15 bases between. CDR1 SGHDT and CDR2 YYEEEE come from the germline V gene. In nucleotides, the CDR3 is TGTGCCAGCAGCCTTCCACAGGGTCACTCACCCCTCCACTTT. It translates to CASSLPQGHSPLHF. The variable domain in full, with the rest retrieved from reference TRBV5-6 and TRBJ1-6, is DAGVTQSPTHLIKTRGQQVTLRCSPKSGHDTVSWYQQALGQGPQFIFQYYEEEERQRGNFPDRFSGHQFPNYSSELNVNALLLGDSALYLCASSLPQGHSPLHFGNGTRLTVT.

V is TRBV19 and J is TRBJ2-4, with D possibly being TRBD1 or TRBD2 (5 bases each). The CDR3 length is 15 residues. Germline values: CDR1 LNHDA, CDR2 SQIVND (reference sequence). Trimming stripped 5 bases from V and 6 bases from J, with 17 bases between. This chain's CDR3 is CASSVGTPGGNIQYF. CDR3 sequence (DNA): TGTGCCAGTAGTGTAGGGACCCCGGGTGGAAACATTCAGTACTTC.

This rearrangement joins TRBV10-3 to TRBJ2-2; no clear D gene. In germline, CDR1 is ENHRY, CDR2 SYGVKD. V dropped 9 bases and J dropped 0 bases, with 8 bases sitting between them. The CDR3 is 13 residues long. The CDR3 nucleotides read TGTGCCATGGGCAGCTCGAACACCGGGGAGCTGTTTTTT. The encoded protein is CAMGSSNTGELFF.